This T cell receptor (beta chain) was observed in a study of regulatory T cells in long-lasting Graves disease. Study information: Newly diagnosed Graves' patients took antithyroid drugs under 3 months.

Time point given: newly diagnosed GD, antithyroid drugs for less than 3 months. From RNA extracted from PBMCs, the TCR library was made. The germline V gene encodes CDR1 GTSNPN and CDR2 SVGIG (reference sequence). With 0 bases removed from V and 13 bases from J, the gap between germline ends came to 24 bases. The CDR3 is made up of 16 amino acids. This clonotype was seen many times. Building the TCR beta libraries relied on iRepertoire HTBI primers, and CDR3 regions underwent Arm-PCR. MiXCR, run by TCRdb on the multiplex PCR reads, gives a single entry per CDR3 protein. The sample shows about 440,000 distinct CDR3 sequences, 16% of them seen only once. The same data also contributed to another study, on T cells in Graves' hyperthyroidism and ophthalmopathy.

The TCR comes from a woman in her late teens or twenties with Graves disease. The specimen comprised peripheral blood mononuclear cells (PBMCs), sampled at new diagnosis, from a patient treated with antithyroid drugs. V usage is TRBV30 and J usage is TRBJ2-2, with D hard to call. In DNA, the CDR3 is TGTGCCTGGAGTGTATTTGGACCGAGTAGTCGTAGTCGGCTGTTTTTT. This translates into CAWSVFGPSSRSRLFF.